Below are 2 T cell receptor beta chains sequenced from a single sample in a study of cytomegalovirus exposure and HLA in healthy donors. Primers included in the PCR were 60 Vbeta and 13 Jbeta primers. Only in-frame clones appear in the TCRdb table, and some are missing; sequencing was by immunoSEQ multiplex PCR. The sample contains approximately 81,000 clones, 74% of which appear only once. Sequencing was done on a sample of PBMCs. These receptors all come from a man aged 40-49 years in good health and CMV-seropositive.

The genes are TRBV5-1 and TRBJ2-5; 14 bases are shared with TRBD2. J gave up 0 bases and V 4 bases, and 5 bases lay outside the gene matches. This CDR3 is built from 17 residues. CDR1 SGHRS and CDR2 YFSETQ come from the germline V gene. In DNA, the CDR3 is TGCGCCAGCAGCGCCGGGACTAGCGGGGGCTACCAAGAGACCCAGTACTTC. Amino acids: CASSAGTSGGYQETQYF.

The sample holds a few counts of this clone. This chain links TRBV11-2 with TRBJ2-7; maybe TRBD2 (6 bases). Germline CDR1 SGHAT, CDR2 FQNNGV. The CDR3 extends over 13 amino acids. The V gene lost 5 bases and the J gene lost 5 bases, with 13 bases spanning the gap. In DNA form, the CDR3 reads TGTGCCAGCAGCCCGGGGGTGGCCCACGAGCAGTACTTC. It yields the protein CASSPGVAHEQYF.